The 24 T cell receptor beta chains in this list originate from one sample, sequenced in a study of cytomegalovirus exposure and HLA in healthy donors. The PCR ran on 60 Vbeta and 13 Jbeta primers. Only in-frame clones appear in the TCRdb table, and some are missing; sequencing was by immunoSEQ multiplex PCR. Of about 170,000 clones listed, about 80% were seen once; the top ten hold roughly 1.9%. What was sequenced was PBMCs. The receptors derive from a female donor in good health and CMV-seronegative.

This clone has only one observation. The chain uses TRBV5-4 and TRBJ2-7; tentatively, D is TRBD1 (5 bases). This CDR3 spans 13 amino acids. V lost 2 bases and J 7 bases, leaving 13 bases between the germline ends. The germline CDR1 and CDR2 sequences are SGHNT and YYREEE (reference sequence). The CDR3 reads CASSFQGSGEQYF. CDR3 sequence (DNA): TGTGCCAGCAGCTTTCAGGGATCCGGTGAGCAGTACTTC.

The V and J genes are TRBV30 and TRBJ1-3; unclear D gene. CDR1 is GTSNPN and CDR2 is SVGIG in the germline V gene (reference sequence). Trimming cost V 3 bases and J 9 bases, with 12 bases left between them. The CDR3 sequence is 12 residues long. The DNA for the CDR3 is TGTGCCTGGAGCCCCCGGGTAGGCACCATATATTTT. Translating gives CAWSPRVGTIYF.

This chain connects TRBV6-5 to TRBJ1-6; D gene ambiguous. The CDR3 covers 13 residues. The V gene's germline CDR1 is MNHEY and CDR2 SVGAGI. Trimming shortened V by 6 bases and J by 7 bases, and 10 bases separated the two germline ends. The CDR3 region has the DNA TGTGCCAGCAGCCTACGTGCCAATTCACCCCTCCACTTT. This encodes CASSLRANSPLHF.

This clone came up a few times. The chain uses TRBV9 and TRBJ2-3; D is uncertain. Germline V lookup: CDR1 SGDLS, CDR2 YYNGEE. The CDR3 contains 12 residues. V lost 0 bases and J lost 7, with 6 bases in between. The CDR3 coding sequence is TGTGCCAGCAGCGTAGAGCCGTATACGCAGTATTTT. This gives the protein CASSVEPYTQYF.

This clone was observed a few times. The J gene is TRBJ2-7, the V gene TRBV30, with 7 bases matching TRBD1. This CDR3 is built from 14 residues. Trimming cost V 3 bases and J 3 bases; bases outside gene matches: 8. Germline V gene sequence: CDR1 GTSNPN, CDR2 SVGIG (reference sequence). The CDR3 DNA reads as TGTGCCTGGAGGAGTGAGAGACAGGGCTACGAGCAGTACTTC. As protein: CAWRSERQGYEQYF.

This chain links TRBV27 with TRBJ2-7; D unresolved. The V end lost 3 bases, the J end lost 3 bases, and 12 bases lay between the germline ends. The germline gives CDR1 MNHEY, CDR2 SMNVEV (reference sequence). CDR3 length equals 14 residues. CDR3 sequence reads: CASSFAENGYEQYF. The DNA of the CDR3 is TGTGCCAGCAGTTTCGCGGAGAATGGCTACGAGCAGTACTTC.

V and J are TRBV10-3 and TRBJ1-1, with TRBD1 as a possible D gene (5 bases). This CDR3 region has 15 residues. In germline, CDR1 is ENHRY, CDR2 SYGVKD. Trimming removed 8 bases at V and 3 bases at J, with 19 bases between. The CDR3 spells CAIQPGGAADTEAFF. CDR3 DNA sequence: TGTGCCATCCAACCCGGAGGGGCGGCCGACACTGAAGCTTTCTTT.

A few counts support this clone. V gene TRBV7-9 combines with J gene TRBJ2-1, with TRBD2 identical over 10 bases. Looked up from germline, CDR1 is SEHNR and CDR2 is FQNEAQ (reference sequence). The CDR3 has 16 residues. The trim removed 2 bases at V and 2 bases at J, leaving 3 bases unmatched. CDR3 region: CASSLSLAGAYNEQFF. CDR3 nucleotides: TGTGCCAGCAGCTTAAGCCTAGCGGGAGCCTACAATGAGCAGTTCTTC.

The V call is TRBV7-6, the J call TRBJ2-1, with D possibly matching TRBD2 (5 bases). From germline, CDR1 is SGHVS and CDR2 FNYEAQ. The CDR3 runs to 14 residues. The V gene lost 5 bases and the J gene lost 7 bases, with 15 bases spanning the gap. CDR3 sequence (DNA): TGTGCCAGCAGCCCAGTGGAGAGGGTGAATGAGCAGTTCTTC. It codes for CASSPVERVNEQFF.

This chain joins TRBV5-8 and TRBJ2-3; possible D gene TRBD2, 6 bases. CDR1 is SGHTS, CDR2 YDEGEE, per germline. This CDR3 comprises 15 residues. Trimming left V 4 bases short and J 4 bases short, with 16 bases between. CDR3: CASSLGTGVPDTQYF. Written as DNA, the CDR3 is TGTGCCAGCAGCCTAGGGACTGGGGTCCCAGATACGCAGTATTTT.

CDR3 bases: TGTGCCAGTAGTGTTCACAGGGGGAACACTGAAGCTTTCTTT. This sequence encodes CASSVHRGNTEAFF. The chain employs TRBV19 and TRBJ1-1, with 7 bases matching TRBD1. CDR3 length equals 14 residues. Germline values: CDR1 LNHDA, CDR2 SQIVND (reference sequence). The ends lost 5 bases at V and 1 base at J; junction bases unmatched: 4.

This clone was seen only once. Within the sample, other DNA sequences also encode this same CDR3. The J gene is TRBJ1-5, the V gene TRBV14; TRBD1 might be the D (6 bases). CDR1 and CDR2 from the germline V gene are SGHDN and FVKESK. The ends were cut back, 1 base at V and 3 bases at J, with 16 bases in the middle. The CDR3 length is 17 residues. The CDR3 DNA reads TGTGCCAGCAGCCAAGTAACAGGGAGGGCAATCAATCAGCCCCAGCATTTT. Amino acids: CASSQVTGRAINQPQHF.

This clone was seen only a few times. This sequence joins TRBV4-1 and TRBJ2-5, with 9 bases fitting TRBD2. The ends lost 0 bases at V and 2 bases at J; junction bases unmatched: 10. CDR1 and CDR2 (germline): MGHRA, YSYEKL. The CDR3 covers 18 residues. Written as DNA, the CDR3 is TGCGCCAGCAGCCAAGAACGAGGGGGCGGGGGGGTTCAAGAGACCCAGTACTTC. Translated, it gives CASSQERGGGGVQETQYF.

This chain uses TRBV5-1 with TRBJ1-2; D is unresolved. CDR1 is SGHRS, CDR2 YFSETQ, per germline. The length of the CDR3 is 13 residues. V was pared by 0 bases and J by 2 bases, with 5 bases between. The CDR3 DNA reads TGCGCCAGCAGCTTGGAGCTGAACTATGGCTACACCTTC. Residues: CASSLELNYGYTF.

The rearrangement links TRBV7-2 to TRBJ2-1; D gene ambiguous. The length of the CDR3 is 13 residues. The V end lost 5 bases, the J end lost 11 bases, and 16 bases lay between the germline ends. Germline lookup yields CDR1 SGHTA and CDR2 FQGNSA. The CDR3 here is CASSPTRGIKQFF. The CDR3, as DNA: TGTGCCAGCAGCCCTACACGCGGCATCAAGCAGTTCTTC.

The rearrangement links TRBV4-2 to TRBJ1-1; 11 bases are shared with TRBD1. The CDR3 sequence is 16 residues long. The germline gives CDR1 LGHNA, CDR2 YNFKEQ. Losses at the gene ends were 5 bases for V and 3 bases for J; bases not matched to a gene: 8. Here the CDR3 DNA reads TGTGCCAGCAGCACTGGGACAGGGGGGTGGGACACTGAAGCTTTCTTT. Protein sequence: CASSTGTGGWDTEAFF.

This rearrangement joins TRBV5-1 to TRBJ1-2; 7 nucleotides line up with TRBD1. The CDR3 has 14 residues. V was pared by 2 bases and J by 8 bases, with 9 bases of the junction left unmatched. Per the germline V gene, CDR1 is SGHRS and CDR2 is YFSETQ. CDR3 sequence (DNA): TGCGCCAGCAGCTTCGCGACAGGGCTTGAAGGCTACACCTTC. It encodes CASSFATGLEGYTF.

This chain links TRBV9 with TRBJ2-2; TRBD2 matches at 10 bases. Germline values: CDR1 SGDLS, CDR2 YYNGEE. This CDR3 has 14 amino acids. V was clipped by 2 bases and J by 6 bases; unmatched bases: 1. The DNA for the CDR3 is TGTGCCAGCAGCGTTAGCGGGGGGCCCGGGGAGCTGTTTTTT. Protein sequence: CASSVSGGPGELFF.

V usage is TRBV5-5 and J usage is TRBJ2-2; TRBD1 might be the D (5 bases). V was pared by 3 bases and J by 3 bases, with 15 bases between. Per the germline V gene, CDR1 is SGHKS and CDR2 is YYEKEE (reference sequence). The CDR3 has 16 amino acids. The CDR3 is CASSSLWGRDTGELFF. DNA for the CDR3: TGTGCCAGCAGCTCCCTTTGGGGCCGCGACACCGGGGAGCTGTTTTTT.

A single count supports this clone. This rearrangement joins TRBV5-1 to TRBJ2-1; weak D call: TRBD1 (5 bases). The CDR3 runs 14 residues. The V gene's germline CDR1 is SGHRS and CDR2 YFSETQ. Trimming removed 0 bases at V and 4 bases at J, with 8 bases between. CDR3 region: CASSLGQGYNEQFF. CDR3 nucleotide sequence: TGCGCCAGCAGCTTGGGGCAGGGTTACAATGAGCAGTTCTTC.

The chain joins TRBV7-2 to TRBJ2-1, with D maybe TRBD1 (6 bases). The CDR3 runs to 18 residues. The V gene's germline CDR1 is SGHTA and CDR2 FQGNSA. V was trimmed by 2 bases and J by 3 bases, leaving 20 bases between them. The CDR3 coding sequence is TGTGCCAGCAGCTTAAGCCGCCCGAGGACAGACAGCTACAATGAGCAGTTCTTC. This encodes CASSLSRPRTDSYNEQFF.

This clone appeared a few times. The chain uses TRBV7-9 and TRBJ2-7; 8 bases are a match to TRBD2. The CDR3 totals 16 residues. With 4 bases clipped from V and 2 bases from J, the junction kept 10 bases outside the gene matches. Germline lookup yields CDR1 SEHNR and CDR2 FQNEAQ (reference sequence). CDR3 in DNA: TGTGCCAGCAGCTCGGGGGGGGGATCCGGGACCTACGAGCAGTACTTC. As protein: CASSSGGGSGTYEQYF.

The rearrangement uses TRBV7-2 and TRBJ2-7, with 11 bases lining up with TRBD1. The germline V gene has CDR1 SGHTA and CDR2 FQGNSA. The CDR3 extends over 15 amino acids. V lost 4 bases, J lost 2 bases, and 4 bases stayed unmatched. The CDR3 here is CASSSRTGGAYEQYF. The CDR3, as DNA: TGTGCCAGCAGCTCCAGGACAGGGGGCGCCTACGAGCAGTACTTC.

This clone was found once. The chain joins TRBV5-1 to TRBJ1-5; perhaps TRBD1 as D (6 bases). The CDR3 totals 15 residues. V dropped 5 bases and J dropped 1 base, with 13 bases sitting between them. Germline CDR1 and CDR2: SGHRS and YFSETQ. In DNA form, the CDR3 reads TGCGCCAGCAGGCCAGGGGTTTTGAGCAATCAGCCCCAGCATTTT. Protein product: CASRPGVLSNQPQHF. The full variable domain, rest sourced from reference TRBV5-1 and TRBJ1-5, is KAGVTQTPRYLIKTRGQQVTLSCSPISGHRSVSWYQQTPGQGLQFLFEYFSETQRNKGNFPGRFSGRQFSNSRSEMNVSTLELGDSALYLCASRPGVLSNQPQHFGDGTRLSIL.